The 30 T cell receptor beta chains presented below share a single source sample, sequenced in a study of STAT3 mutations in large granular lymphocyte leukemia. Study-level findings and limits: Every T-cell large granular lymphocyte leukemia patient had at least one immunodominant TCR beta clonotype.

This table comes from immunoSEQ multiplex PCR, and its TCRdb copy is limited to in-frame clones, with some not included. The sample has roughly 1,600 clones; 55% to 80% are singletons. No cognate antigen is known for these TCRs. What was sequenced was peripheral blood mononuclear cells. The receptors originated from a man aged 55 to 70 with T-cell large granular lymphocyte leukemia. Some clones in this sample may be carry-over from other donors' samples.

This chain uses TRBV13 with TRBJ2-3; perhaps TRBD2 as D (5 bases). The CDR3 length is 12 residues. Germline V lookup: CDR1 PRHDT, CDR2 FYEKMQ (reference sequence). V lost 5 bases and J lost 2, with 5 bases in between. CDR3 sequence (DNA): TGTGCCAGCAGCCGGGACACAGATACGCAGTATTTT. Its translation: CASSRDTDTQYF.

The chain joins TRBV18 to TRBJ2-7, with unresolved D. This CDR3 comprises 12 residues. V lost 3 bases to trimming and J lost 12 bases, with 15 bases between them. Germline CDR1 reads KGHSH; CDR2 reads LQKENI. In nucleotides, the CDR3 is TGTGCCAGCTCACCGACCGAAAAATTTTGGTACTTC. Translated: CASSPTEKFWYF.

This clone occurred a few times. This sequence joins TRBV27 and TRBJ2-7; TRBD1 might be the D (6 bases). Trimming shortened V by 4 bases and J by 2 bases, and 12 bases separated the two germline ends. CDR1 and CDR2 (germline): MNHEY, SMNVEV (reference sequence). This CDR3 has 14 residues. In nucleotides, the CDR3 is TGTGCCAGCAGTTCACACAGGGTGGCCTACGAGCAGTACTTC. This gives the protein CASSSHRVAYEQYF.

The chain combines TRBV5-4 with TRBJ2-7; the match to TRBD1 covers 9 bases. The trim removed 6 bases at V and 4 bases at J, leaving 8 bases unmatched. The CDR3 covers 14 residues. Germline V gives CDR1 SGHNT, CDR2 YYREEE (reference sequence). CDR3 in DNA: TGTGCCAGCACCCAGGACAGGGGTCCATACGAGCAGTACTTC. Its translation: CASTQDRGPYEQYF. Full variable domain (missing parts from reference TRBV5-4 and TRBJ2-7): ETGVTQSPTHLIKTRGQQVTLRCSSQSGHNTVSWYQQALGQGPQFIFQYYREEENGRGNFPPRFSGLQFPNYSSELNVNALELDDSALYLCASTQDRGPYEQYFGPGTRLTVT.

The V and J genes are TRBV5-1 and TRBJ2-7; possibly TRBD1 or TRBD2 for D (5 bases each). This CDR3 spans 15 amino acids. Germline CDR1 is SGHRS and CDR2 is YFSETQ. V was trimmed by 3 bases and J by 3 bases, leaving 16 bases between them. In DNA form, the CDR3 reads TGCGCCAGCAGCTCAGGGACGTTAGACCTCTACGAGCAGTACTTC. Encoded protein: CASSSGTLDLYEQYF.

This clone was seen only a few times. The chain links TRBV18 to TRBJ2-3; D is undetermined. Germline V CDR1 and CDR2: KGHSH, LQKENI. The ends were cut back, 1 base at V and 8 bases at J, with 10 bases in the middle. CDR3 length equals 13 residues. In DNA form, the CDR3 reads TGTGCCAGCTCACCACTCCAATGGGGTACGCAGTATTTT. Its translation: CASSPLQWGTQYF.

This rearrangement joins TRBV18 to TRBJ2-3; D is uncertain. The germline V gene encodes CDR1 KGHSH and CDR2 LQKENI. The V end was cut by 6 bases, the J end by 6 bases, with 13 bases between. This CDR3 spans 13 amino acids. CDR3 coding DNA: TGTGCCAGCTCCTCATTAGATGGGGATACGCAGTATTTT. Translation: CASSSLDGDTQYF.

The chain is built from TRBV15 and TRBJ2-7; D is possibly TRBD1 (6 bases). The CDR3 runs to 15 residues. Germline V CDR1 and CDR2: LNHNV, YYDKDF (reference sequence). Trimming took 1 base from V and 2 from J, leaving 12 bases between them. CDR3 amino acids: CATSRGDRRPYEQYF. In DNA, the CDR3 is TGTGCCACCAGCAGAGGCGACAGGAGACCCTACGAGCAGTACTTC.

The CDR3 DNA follows: TGTGCCAGCAGCTCGGACAGGGGCAGTGGTACGCAGTATTTT. Translated, it gives CASSSDRGSGTQYF. The chain carries TRBV9 and TRBJ2-3; 9 nucleotides agree with TRBD1. Germline V lookup: CDR1 SGDLS, CDR2 YYNGEE. The CDR3 loop spans 14 amino acids. With 4 bases clipped from V and 8 bases from J, the junction kept 8 bases outside the gene matches.

The rearrangement joins TRBV5-4 to TRBJ1-2; TRBD1 aligns across 8 bases. Unmatched junction bases numbered 7, after V lost 4 bases and J lost 8 bases. This CDR3 has 13 residues. From germline, CDR1 is SGHNT and CDR2 YYREEE (reference sequence). The CDR3 coding sequence is TGTGCCAGCAGCACCGACAGGGGTTCCGGCTACACCTTC. Amino acid sequence: CASSTDRGSGYTF.

The CDR3 sequence is CASSSITNSPLHF. CDR3 in DNA: TGTGCCAGCAGCTCAATTACTAATTCACCCCTCCACTTT. The chain links TRBV6-5 to TRBJ1-6; D is undetermined. V lost 6 bases, J lost 6 bases, and 9 bases lay in between. Germline V gene lookup returns CDR1 MNHEY and CDR2 SVGAGI. CDR3 length: 13 amino acids.

V gene TRBV18 combines with J gene TRBJ1-2; TRBD1 agrees at 7 bases. V shed 5 bases and J 4 bases; nucleotides not matched to a gene: 10. The CDR3 contains 15 residues. Germline lookup yields CDR1 KGHSH and CDR2 LQKENI. The CDR3 reads CASSIGTDPSYGYTF. CDR3 DNA sequence: TGTGCCAGCTCAATAGGGACAGACCCGTCCTATGGCTACACCTTC.

This chain uses TRBV5-6 with TRBJ1-2, with a weak D call TRBD1 (6 bases). The germline gives CDR1 SGHDT, CDR2 YYEEEE. Trimming took 4 bases from V and 4 from J, leaving 17 bases between them. The CDR3 is 15 amino acids. CDR3 in amino acids: CASSPGAGHGYGYTF. CDR3 sequence (DNA): TGTGCCAGCAGCCCAGGGGCAGGGCATGGCTATGGCTACACCTTC.

The chain employs TRBV25-1 and TRBJ2-7, with a tentative D call TRBD1 (6 bases). There are 14 residues in the CDR3. Trimming removed 5 bases from V and 2 bases from J, with 13 bases in between. The germline V gene has CDR1 MGHDK and CDR2 SYGVNS. The CDR3 nucleotides read TGTGCCAGCAGTACTCGGGACACTACCTACGAGCAGTACTTC. This gives the protein CASSTRDTTYEQYF.

This clone was observed a single time. V gene TRBV18 combines with J gene TRBJ2-5; weak D call: TRBD1 (6 bases). The V gene lost 6 bases and the J gene lost 5 bases, with 13 bases spanning the gap. The CDR3 spans 13 residues. Germline values: CDR1 KGHSH, CDR2 LQKENI. The CDR3 DNA is TGTGCCAGCTCCCCAGGGGTGCGGGAGACCCAGTACTTC. This gives the protein CASSPGVRETQYF.

This chain links TRBV4-2 with TRBJ1-1; D is perhaps TRBD1 (5 bases). Deletions cut 4 bases from V and 4 bases from J, with 13 bases between. This CDR3 region has 14 residues. Germline loops: CDR1 LGHNA, CDR2 YNFKEQ. DNA of the CDR3: TGTGCCAGCAGCCCTGACCTTGGGGCCACTGAAGCTTTCTTT. Translation gives CASSPDLGATEAFF.

This clone was seen more than once but under ten times. The chain recombines TRBV7-6 with TRBJ2-1, with D possibly matching TRBD2 (6 bases). V lost 4 bases and J lost 8, with 12 bases in between. CDR3 length: 13 residues. Germline V gene lookup returns CDR1 SGHVS and CDR2 FNYEAQ. The CDR3 DNA follows: TGTGCCAGCAGCTCAAACAGGAGGGATGAGCAGTTCTTC. It translates to CASSSNRRDEQFF.

This clone was observed a single time. CDR3 nucleotide sequence: TGTGCCTGGAGTGCCAGGGGCCAAGCCAAAAACATTCAGTACTTC. Amino acid sequence: CAWSARGQAKNIQYF. The chain links TRBV30 to TRBJ2-4; tentative D call: TRBD1 (6 bases). The ends were cut back, 1 base at V and 0 bases at J, with 10 bases in the middle. Germline V gives CDR1 GTSNPN, CDR2 SVGIG (reference sequence). The CDR3 sequence is 15 residues long.

The chain links TRBV5-1 to TRBJ1-1, with unresolved D. Germline values: CDR1 SGHRS, CDR2 YFSETQ. The V end was cut by 0 bases, the J end by 11 bases, with 11 bases between. The CDR3 is made up of 12 amino acids. The CDR3 DNA reads TGCGCCAGCAGCTTGGAGTCCGGCATTGCTTTCTTT. Amino acid sequence: CASSLESGIAFF.

The chain has TRBV29-1 and TRBJ2-7; no reliable D call. V shed 4 bases and J shed 4 bases, with 20 bases lying between them. Per germline, CDR1 SQVTM and CDR2 ANQGSEA. CDR3 length: 15 amino acids. Here the CDR3 DNA reads TGCAGCGTTGCCCTCCCCCATAACGACGGATACGAGCAGTACTTC. This gives the protein CSVALPHNDGYEQYF.

The CDR3 DNA is TGTGCCTGGAGTGTGGGCCAGGGGTATGATTCACCCCTCCACTTT. Residues: CAWSVGQGYDSPLHF. This rearrangement joins TRBV30 to TRBJ1-6, with a possible D match to TRBD1 (6 bases). Trimming removed 0 bases from V and 8 bases from J, with 14 bases in between. CDR1 GTSNPN and CDR2 SVGIG come from the germline V gene (reference sequence). This CDR3 has 15 amino acids.

This chain links TRBV5-4 with TRBJ2-7; D may be TRBD2 (5 bases). V was cut by 4 bases and J by 6 bases, with 23 bases left in between. The V gene's germline CDR1 is SGHNT and CDR2 YYREEE (reference sequence). CDR3 length equals 16 residues. CDR3 nucleotides: TGTGCCAGCAGCCGGCCTACGGGGTTCGCCGAAGGCGAGCAGTACTTC. This gives the protein CASSRPTGFAEGEQYF.

The chain couples TRBV6-9 to TRBJ2-7; 8 nucleotides line up with TRBD1. Germline CDR1 reads MNHGY; CDR2 reads SVAAGI. Trimming took 0 bases from V and 5 from J; bases not matched to a gene: 3. This CDR3 has 14 amino acids. The CDR3 DNA sequence: TGTGCCAGCAGTTATTCCCAGGGGGCCCACGAGCAGTACTTC. Translated: CASSYSQGAHEQYF.

The CDR3 coding sequence is TGTGCCTGGAGCTCGGGGGCAGATACGCAGTATTTT. It yields the protein CAWSSGADTQYF. The chain is built from TRBV30 and TRBJ2-3; D perhaps matches TRBD2 (6 bases). The V end lost 3 bases, the J end lost 4 bases, and 8 bases lay between the germline ends. The germline V gene has CDR1 GTSNPN and CDR2 SVGIG (reference sequence). The CDR3 has 12 residues.

This chain uses TRBV7-9 with TRBJ1-2, with TRBD1 matching over 7 bases. The germline CDR1 and CDR2 sequences are SEHNR and FQNEAQ (reference sequence). The length of the CDR3 is 12 residues. J gave up 5 bases and V 5 bases, and 2 bases lay outside the gene matches. CDR3 region: CASSGTAYGYTF. CDR3 nucleotide sequence: TGTGCCAGCAGCGGGACAGCTTATGGCTACACCTTC.

This clone has only one observation. This sample includes further DNA sequences coding for the same CDR3. The V call is TRBV5-1, the J call TRBJ1-1, with 7 bases lining up with TRBD1. The J segment lost 4 bases and the V segment lost 2 bases, leaving 5 bases of the junction unmatched. The CDR3 extends over 14 amino acids. Germline CDR1 and CDR2: SGHRS and YFSETQ. CDR3 DNA: TGCGCCAGCAGCTTAACAGGGGTGGGCACTGAAGCTTTCTTT. Residues: CASSLTGVGTEAFF.

CDR3 DNA sequence: TGTGCCAGCAGCTTCGATCAGGGGGGCCTCAATGAAAAACTGTTTTTT. This gives the protein CASSFDQGGLNEKLFF. The chain recombines TRBV7-9 with TRBJ1-4, with TRBD1 identical over 7 bases. CDR1 and CDR2 from the germline V gene are SEHNR and FQNEAQ (reference sequence). The V segment lost 3 bases and the J segment 5 bases; nucleotides outside the gene matches: 9. The CDR3 sequence is 16 residues long.

This clone was detected a few times. The CDR3 sequence is CASSRDRDYGYTF. The CDR3 coding sequence is TGTGCCAGCAGCAGGGACAGGGACTATGGCTACACCTTC. The chain employs TRBV5-6 and TRBJ1-2, with 9 positions matching TRBD1. The CDR3 loop spans 13 amino acids. Unmatched junction bases numbered 1, after V lost 4 bases and J lost 3 bases. From germline, CDR1 is SGHDT and CDR2 YYEEEE. The variable domain in full, with the rest retrieved from reference TRBV5-6 and TRBJ1-2, is DAGVTQSPTHLIKTRGQQVTLRCSPKSGHDTVSWYQQALGQGPQFIFQYYEEEERQRGNFPDRFSGHQFPNYSSELNVNALLLGDSALYLCASSRDRDYGYTFGSGTRLTVV.

The CDR3: CASSLQGGADSPLHF. The CDR3 nucleotides are TGCGCCAGCAGCCTCCAGGGGGGGGCGGATTCACCCCTCCACTTT. The genes are TRBV5-1 and TRBJ1-6; TRBD1 matches 7 bases. Germline V gives CDR1 SGHRS, CDR2 YFSETQ. The CDR3 has 15 residues. V lost 4 bases, J lost 8 bases, and 9 bases stayed unmatched.

The count of this clone is one. The chain couples TRBV7-9 to TRBJ2-1; TRBD2 matches 8 bases. The CDR3 is 16 amino acids. The germline gives CDR1 SEHNR, CDR2 FQNEAQ (reference sequence). J gave up 2 bases and V 4 bases, and 7 bases lay outside the gene matches. The CDR3 region is CASSSAGTRAYNEQFF. The CDR3, as DNA: TGTGCCAGCAGCTCGGCCGGGACTAGAGCCTACAATGAGCAGTTCTTC.